The 17 T cell receptor beta chains below come from one sample, sequenced in a study of T cell repertoires in cytomegalovirus infection. These receptors are not linked to any known antigen. TCRdb itself ran the reads through MiXCR, one entry per CDR3 protein. Of approximately 390,000 distinct CDR3 sequences listed, just under 35% are singletons. Specimen: cultured PBMCs, collected from culture after CMV antigen stimulation. The origin of the receptors is a human donor in good health (CMV status not recorded). Some clones in this sample may be carry-over from other donors' samples.

This clonotype was counted ten times or more. This chain connects TRBV7-8 to TRBJ2-1; D call uncertain. CDR3 length: 15 amino acids. CDR1 and CDR2 (germline): SGHVS, FQNEAQ. V shed 1 base and J shed 4 bases, with 11 bases lying between them. DNA of the CDR3: TGTGCCAGCAGCTTAGACCCAACGCCTTACAATGAGCAGTTCTTC. Protein sequence: CASSLDPTPYNEQFF.

This clonotype occurred a few times. The chain is built from TRBV4-3 and TRBJ2-7; D is perhaps TRBD1 (5 bases). Trimming cost V 0 bases and J 1 base, with 7 bases left between them. CDR3 size: 14 residues. Germline V gene sequence: CDR1 LGHNA, CDR2 YSLEER. This CDR3 reads CASSQDRASYEQYF. CDR3 DNA sequence: TGCGCCAGCAGCCAAGACAGGGCGTCCTACGAGCAGTACTTC.

The V and J genes are TRBV12-3 or TRBV12-4 and TRBJ2-7; 7 bases are shared with TRBD2. The CDR3 runs 13 residues. V was pared by 5 bases and J by 5 bases, with 6 bases of the junction left unmatched. CDR3 amino acids: CASSPREVDEQYV. CDR3 DNA: TGTGCCAGCAGTCCCCGGGAGGTGGACGAGCAGTACGTC.

V is TRBV7-2 and J is TRBJ2-5; the D gene could be TRBD1 or TRBD2 (7 bases each). The V and J ends lost 3 bases and 4 bases respectively, with 21 bases between them. The germline V gene encodes CDR1 SGHTA and CDR2 FQGNSA. This CDR3 is built from 17 residues. The CDR3 region has the DNA TGTGCCAGCAGCTTCCACTTTAGGGCAGGGGGGGTAGAGACCCAGTACTTC. Translated: CASSFHFRAGGVETQYF.

The V and J genes are TRBV28 and TRBJ2-7; D assignment may be TRBD1 or TRBD2 (5 bases each). CDR3 size: 14 residues. CDR1 MDHEN and CDR2 SYDVKM come from the germline V gene. The V end lost 2 bases, the J end lost 2 bases, and 10 bases lay between the germline ends. As DNA, the CDR3 is TGTGCCAGCAGTTTAGACGGGACCCCCTACGAGCAGTACTTC. Its protein product is CASSLDGTPYEQYF.

The chain employs TRBV20-1 and TRBJ1-2, with D unclear. Trimming stripped 3 bases from V and 4 bases from J, with 12 bases between. This CDR3 has 13 amino acids. Germline-derived CDR1 and CDR2 are DFQATT and SNEGSKA (reference sequence). The CDR3 DNA reads as TGCAGTGCTAGTTACGTGGAGGGCTATGGCTACACCTTC. Translating gives CSASYVEGYGYTF.

The chain links TRBV7-6 to TRBJ1-1; perhaps TRBD1 as D (5 bases). Trimming left V 5 bases short and J 7 bases short, with 11 bases between. This CDR3 has 12 amino acids. CDR1 and CDR2 (germline): SGHVS, FNYEAQ. The CDR3 loop is CASSLRGDEAFF. The DNA of the CDR3 is TGTGCCAGCAGCCTCCGGGGGGATGAAGCTTTCTTT.

V usage is TRBV7-9 and J usage is TRBJ1-1; 8 bases fit TRBD1. This CDR3 comprises 13 residues. V lost 4 bases to trimming and J lost 7 bases; unmatched junction nucleotides: 5. Germline values: CDR1 SEHNR, CDR2 FQNEAQ (reference sequence). The CDR3 here is CASSSRQGNEAFF. For the CDR3, the DNA is TGTGCCAGCAGCTCAAGACAGGGGAATGAAGCTTTCTTT. Complete variable domain (other parts from reference TRBV7-9 and TRBJ1-1): DTGVSQNPRHKITKRGQNVTFRCDPISEHNRLYWYRQTLGQGPEFLTYFQNEAQLEKSRLLSDRFSAERPKGSFSTLEIQRTEQGDSAMYLCASSSRQGNEAFFGQGTRLTVV.

Many counts were recorded for this clonotype. The chain has TRBV7-2 and TRBJ2-5; D is perhaps TRBD2 (6 bases). The germline gives CDR1 SGHTA, CDR2 FQGNSA. This CDR3 is 16 amino acids long. V was trimmed by 1 base and J by 5 bases, leaving 17 bases between them. The CDR3 spells CASSLVSGYRGETQYF. CDR3 nucleotide sequence: TGTGCCAGCAGCTTAGTTTCAGGCTATCGGGGGGAGACCCAGTACTTC.

The chain recombines TRBV7-9 with TRBJ1-2; D remains ambiguous. The CDR3 is 14 residues long. Germline assignment: CDR1 SEHNR and CDR2 FQNEAQ (reference sequence). V was pared by 7 bases and J by 6 bases, with 18 bases between. For the CDR3, the DNA is TGTGCCAGCACCTCCACCCACGGGGTCGATGGCTACACCTTC. Translation gives CASTSTHGVDGYTF. Together with reference TRBV7-9 and TRBJ1-2, the CDR3 gives the full variable domain: DTGVSQNPRHKITKRGQNVTFRCDPISEHNRLYWYRQTLGQGPEFLTYFQNEAQLEKSRLLSDRFSAERPKGSFSTLEIQRTEQGDSAMYLCASTSTHGVDGYTFGSGTRLTVV.

This sequence joins TRBV7-2 and TRBJ2-6; no reliable D call. Germline-derived CDR1 and CDR2 are SGHTA and FQGNSA. The V end was cut by 5 bases, the J end by 0 bases, with 8 bases between. CDR3 length: 15 residues. CDR3 loop: CASSPQVSGANVLTF. The CDR3 DNA reads TGTGCCAGCAGCCCGCAGGTCTCTGGGGCCAACGTCCTGACTTTC.

The CDR3 loop is CASSLFGAEETQYF. CDR3 nucleotide sequence: TGTGCCAGCAGCTTATTTGGGGCCGAAGAGACCCAGTACTTC. The chain employs TRBV7-2 and TRBJ2-5; tentative D call: TRBD1 (5 bases). This CDR3 has 14 residues. With 2 bases removed from V and 3 bases from J, the gap between germline ends came to 10 bases. CDR1 is SGHTA and CDR2 is FQGNSA in the germline V gene.

The chain is built from TRBV19 and TRBJ1-2; the D gene is possibly TRBD1 (6 bases). The CDR3 has 15 amino acids. CDR1 LNHDA and CDR2 SQIVND come from the germline V gene (reference sequence). The V gene lost 4 bases and the J gene lost 0 bases, with 12 bases spanning the gap. CDR3 nucleotide sequence: TGTGCCAGTAGTAGGACAGTCGCCTCTAACTATGGCTACACCTTC. Its protein product is CASSRTVASNYGYTF.

CDR3 nucleotides: TGCAGCGTCAACAGGGGCAGCGACACTGAAGCTTTCTTT. Protein product: CSVNRGSDTEAFF. This rearrangement joins TRBV29-1 to TRBJ1-1, with 7 bases lining up with TRBD1. Germline trimming cut 6 bases from V and 3 bases from J; bases unmatched to any gene: 7. This CDR3 spans 13 amino acids. The V gene's germline CDR1 is SQVTM and CDR2 ANQGSEA.

This chain joins TRBV6-2 or TRBV6-3 and TRBJ2-1, with 11 bases identical to TRBD2. Germline CDR1 and CDR2: MNHEY and SVGEGT. V lost 5 bases to trimming and J lost 6 bases; unmatched junction nucleotides: 9. This CDR3 spans 16 amino acids. The CDR3 DNA reads as TGTGCCAGCAGTGAATCCCCACTAGCGGGAGCCAATGAGCAGTTCTTC. As protein: CASSESPLAGANEQFF.

The CDR3 reads CASSLGQTDGYTF. As DNA, the CDR3 is TGTGCCAGCAGTTTAGGGCAGACAGATGGCTACACCTTC. The chain employs TRBV12-3 or TRBV12-4 and TRBJ1-2; TRBD1 is a possible D gene (5 bases). Deletions cut 1 base from V and 6 bases from J, with 9 bases between. CDR3 length: 13 amino acids.

The chain couples TRBV7-8 to TRBJ1-1; tentatively, D is TRBD1 (5 bases). Per the germline V gene, CDR1 is SGHVS and CDR2 is FQNEAQ. Trimming removed 2 bases from V and 3 bases from J, with 22 bases in between. The length of the CDR3 is 18 residues. The CDR3 nucleotides read TGTGCCAGCAGCTTAATCGGCATGGGGCCCCCGAGGGACACTGAAGCTTTCTTT. It codes for CASSLIGMGPPRDTEAFF. Based on the CDR3 plus reference TRBV7-8 and TRBJ1-1, the full variable domain is GAGVSQSPRYKVAKRGQDVALRCDPISGHVSLFWYQQALGQGPEFLTYFQNEAQLDKSGLPSDRFFAERPEGSVSTLKIQRTQQEDSAVYLCASSLIGMGPPRDTEAFFGQGTRLTVV.